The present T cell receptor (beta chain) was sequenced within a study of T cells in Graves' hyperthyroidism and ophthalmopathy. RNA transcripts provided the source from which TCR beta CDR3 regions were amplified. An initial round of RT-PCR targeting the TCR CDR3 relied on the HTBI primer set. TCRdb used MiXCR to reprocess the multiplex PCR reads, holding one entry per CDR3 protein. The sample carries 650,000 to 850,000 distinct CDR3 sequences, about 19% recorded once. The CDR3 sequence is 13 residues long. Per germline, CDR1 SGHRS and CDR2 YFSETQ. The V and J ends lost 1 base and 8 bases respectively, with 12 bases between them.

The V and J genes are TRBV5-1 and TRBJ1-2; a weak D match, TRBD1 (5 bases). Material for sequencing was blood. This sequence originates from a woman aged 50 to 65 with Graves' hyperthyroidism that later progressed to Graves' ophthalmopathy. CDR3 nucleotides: TGCGCCAGCAGCTTGAGGGGTGACGAAGGCTACACCTTC. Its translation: CASSLRGDEGYTF.